This TCR beta chain was identified during a study of regulatory T cells in long-lasting Graves disease. CDR1 and CDR2 from the germline V gene are LGHDT and YNNKEL (reference sequence). V was clipped by 4 bases and J by 7 bases; unmatched bases: 11. The CDR3 contains 15 residues. Study results and limitations: Accuracy might have suffered from few samples.

TCR beta libraries were built with iRepertoire HTBI primers and Arm-PCR of CDR3 regions. TCRdb redid the calling of the multiplex PCR reads with MiXCR, one entry per CDR3 protein. The sample has 530,000 or so distinct CDR3 sequences; around 16% are singletons. Details on this clonotype: Antigen specificity is unknown.

As to time point: newly diagnosed GD, antithyroid drugs for less than 3 months. Researchers made the TCR library from RNA that was extracted from PBMCs. These records were also assigned to another study, of T cells in Graves' hyperthyroidism and ophthalmopathy. From that report: A model of 13 V-J pairs discriminated ophthalmopathy from stable hyperthyroidism.

The source material was peripheral blood mononuclear cells (PBMCs), sampled at new diagnosis, from a patient treated with antithyroid drugs. The chain employs TRBV3-1 and TRBJ2-7, with 9 bases aligning to TRBD1. The receptor was isolated from a man aged 18 to 29 with Graves disease. Here the CDR3 DNA reads TGTGCCAGCAGCCTACCGGGACAGGGAAAGGAAGAGCAGTACTTC. Translating gives CASSLPGQGKEEQYF.